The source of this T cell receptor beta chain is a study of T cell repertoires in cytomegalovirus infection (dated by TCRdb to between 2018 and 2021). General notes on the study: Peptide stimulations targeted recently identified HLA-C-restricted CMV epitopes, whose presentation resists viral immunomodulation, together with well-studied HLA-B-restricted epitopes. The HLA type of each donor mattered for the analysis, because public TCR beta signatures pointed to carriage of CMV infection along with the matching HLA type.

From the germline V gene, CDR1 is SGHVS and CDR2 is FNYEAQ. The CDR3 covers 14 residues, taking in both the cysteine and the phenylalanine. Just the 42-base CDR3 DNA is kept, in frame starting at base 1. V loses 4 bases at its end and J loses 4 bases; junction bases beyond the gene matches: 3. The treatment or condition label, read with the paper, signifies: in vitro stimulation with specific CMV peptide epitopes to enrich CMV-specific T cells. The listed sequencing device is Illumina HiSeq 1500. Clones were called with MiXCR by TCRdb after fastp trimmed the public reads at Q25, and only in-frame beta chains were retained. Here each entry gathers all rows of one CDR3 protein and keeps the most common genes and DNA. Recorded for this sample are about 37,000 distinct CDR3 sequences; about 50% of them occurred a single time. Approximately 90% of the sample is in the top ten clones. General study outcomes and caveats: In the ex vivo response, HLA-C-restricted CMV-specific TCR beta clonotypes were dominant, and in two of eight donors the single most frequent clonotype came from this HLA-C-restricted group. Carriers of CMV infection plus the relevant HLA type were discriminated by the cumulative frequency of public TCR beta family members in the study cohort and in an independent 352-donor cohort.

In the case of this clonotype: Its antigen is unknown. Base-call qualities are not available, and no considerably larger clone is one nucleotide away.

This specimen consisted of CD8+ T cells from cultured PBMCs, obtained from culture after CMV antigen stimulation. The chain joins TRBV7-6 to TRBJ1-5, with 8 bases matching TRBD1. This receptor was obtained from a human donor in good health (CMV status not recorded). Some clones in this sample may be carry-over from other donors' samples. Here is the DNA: TGTGCCAGCAGCTCGGACAGGGCTAATCAGCCCCAGCATTTT. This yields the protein CASSSDRANQPQHF.